This T cell receptor beta chain was documented in a study of CD8 T cells in Susac syndrome. In blood CD8+ and CD4+ T cells, TCR beta underwent sequencing. Both CD4+ and CD8+ T cells were negatively isolated, and TEMRA cells underwent FACS enrichment. In germline, CDR1 is SGDLS, CDR2 YYNGEE. The CDR3 runs 15 residues. V trimming: 2 bases; J trimming: 2 bases; junction bases outside the gene matches: 7. Reverse transcription used about 0.5 to 1 ug RNA and random hexamers. TCRdb independently ran MiXCR on the immunoSEQ multiplex PCR reads; one entry per CDR3 protein. The sample includes about 430,000 distinct CDR3 sequences, 75% to 90% seen only once; the top ten take under 0.15%.

The chain employs TRBV9 and TRBJ2-7; 7 bases fit TRBD1. Sequences were obtained from CD8+ T cells from PBMCs. The TCR comes from a human donor with multiple sclerosis. In DNA form, the CDR3 reads TGTGCCAGCAGCGTCGATATGGACAGGACCTACGAGCAGTACTTC. Encoded protein: CASSVDMDRTYEQYF. Full variable domain (rest looked up from reference TRBV9 and TRBJ2-7): DSGVTQTPKHLITATGQRVTLRCSPRSGDLSVYWYQQSLDQGLQFLIQYYNGEERAKGNILERFSAQQFPDLHSELNLSSLELGDSALYFCASSVDMDRTYEQYFGPGTRLTVT.